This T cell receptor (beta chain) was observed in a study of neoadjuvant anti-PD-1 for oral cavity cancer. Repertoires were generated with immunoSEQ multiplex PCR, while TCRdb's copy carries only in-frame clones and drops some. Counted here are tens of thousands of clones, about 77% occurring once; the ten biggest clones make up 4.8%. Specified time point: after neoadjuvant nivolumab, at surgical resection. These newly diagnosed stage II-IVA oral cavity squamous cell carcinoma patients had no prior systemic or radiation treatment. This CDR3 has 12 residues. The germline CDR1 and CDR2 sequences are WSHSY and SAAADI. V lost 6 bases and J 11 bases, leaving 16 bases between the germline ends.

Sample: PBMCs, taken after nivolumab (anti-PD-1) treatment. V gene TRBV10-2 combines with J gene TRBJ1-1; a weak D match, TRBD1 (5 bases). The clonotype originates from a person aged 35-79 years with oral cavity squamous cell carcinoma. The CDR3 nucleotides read TGCGCCAGCAGCAGGGCTTGGGACGACGCTTTCTTT. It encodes CASSRAWDDAFF.